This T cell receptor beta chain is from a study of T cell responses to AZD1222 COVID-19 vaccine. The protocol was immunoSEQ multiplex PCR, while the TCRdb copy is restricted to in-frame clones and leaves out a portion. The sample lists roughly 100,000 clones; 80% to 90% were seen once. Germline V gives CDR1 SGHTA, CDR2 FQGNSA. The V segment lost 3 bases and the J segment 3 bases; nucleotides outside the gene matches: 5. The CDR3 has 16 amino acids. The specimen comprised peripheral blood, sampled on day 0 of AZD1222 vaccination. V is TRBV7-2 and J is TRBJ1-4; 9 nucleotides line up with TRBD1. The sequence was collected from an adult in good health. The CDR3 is CASSFQGQGPNEKLFF. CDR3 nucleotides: TGTGCCAGCAGCTTCCAAGGACAGGGGCCTAATGAAAAACTGTTTTTT. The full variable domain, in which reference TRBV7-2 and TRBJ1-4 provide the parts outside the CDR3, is GAGVSQSPSNKVTEKGKDVELRCDPISGHTALYWYRQSLGQGLEFLIYFQGNSAPDKSGLPSDRFSAERTGGSVSTLTIQRTQQEDSAVYLCASSFQGQGPNEKLFFGSGTQLSVL.